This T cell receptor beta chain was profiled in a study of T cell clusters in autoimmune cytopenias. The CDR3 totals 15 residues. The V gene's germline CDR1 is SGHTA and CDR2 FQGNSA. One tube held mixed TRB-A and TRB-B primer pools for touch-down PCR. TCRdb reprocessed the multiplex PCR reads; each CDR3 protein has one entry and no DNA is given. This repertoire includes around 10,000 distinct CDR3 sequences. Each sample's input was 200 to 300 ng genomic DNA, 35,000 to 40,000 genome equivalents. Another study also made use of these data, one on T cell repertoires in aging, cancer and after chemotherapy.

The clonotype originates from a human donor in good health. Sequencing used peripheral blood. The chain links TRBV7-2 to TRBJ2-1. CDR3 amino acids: CASSLSRIGGDEQFF. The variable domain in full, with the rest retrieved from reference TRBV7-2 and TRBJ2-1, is GAGVSQSPSNKVTEKGKDVELRCDPISGHTALYWYRQSLGQGLEFLIYFQGNSAPDKSGLPSDRFSAERTGGSVSTLTIQRTQQEDSAVYLCASSLSRIGGDEQFFGPGTRLTVL.